This T cell receptor (beta chain) was identified in a study of Tregs in tolerant kidney transplant recipients (dated by TCRdb to between 2018 and 2020). Turning to the overall study: The study applied TCRbeta sequencing to find donor-specific regulatory T cells before combined kidney and bone marrow transplantation and then followed those same cells after transplant. TCRbeta repertoire sequencing was used in a few healthy controls to compare several ways of expanding Tregs specific for an allogeneic donor. Broad study findings and their caveats: Expanding Tregs with activated donor B cells appeared to identify the most biologically relevant and donor-specific TCRbeta repertoire. Biological reproducibility was not directly addressed, though technical replication error appeared minimal. Because only a small number of patients were included, the study had limitations, and the results will need to be validated in larger populations as well as under other immunosuppression protocols.

The junction shows trimming of 0 bases on V and 4 bases on J, and the gene matches do not reach 5 bases of it. Reading from cysteine to phenylalanine, the CDR3 counts 18 amino acids. Just the 54-base CDR3 DNA is kept, in frame starting at base 1. CDR1 and CDR2 were assigned from the germline V gene (reference sequence) as LNHNV and YYDKDF. Thawed PBMCs were FACS-sorted into unstimulated Tregs (CD4+CD25+CD127-), CD4+ non-Tregs (CD4+CD25-), CD4 cells and CD8 cells. Healthy control blood was obtained either as purchased buffy coats or from healthy volunteers. Healthy control blood was processed to PBMCs with a Ficoll density gradient and then cryopreserved, whereas patient PBMCs were collected both before and after transplant. Of note for this clone: Its antigen remains undetermined. Per-nucleotide qualities are absent, and no much larger clonotype sits a single base away.

Genomic DNA was extracted from sorted cells with the QIAGEN DNeasy Blood and Tissue Kit for TCRbeta CDR3 sequencing. High-throughput TCRbeta CDR3 sequencing, which included PCR amplification with bias correction and internal controls, was done commercially through immunoSEQ. The original methods were these. Unique productive TCRbeta sequences were defined by CDR3 nucleotide sequence when primers matched and otherwise by CDR3 amino acid sequence together with Vbeta and Jbeta genes. As a correction for sorting error, sequences shared between sorted populations at a frequency ratio of 2:1 or less were discarded, and the remaining shared sequences were assigned to the higher population. A sequence was defined as donor-reactive if the sequence was expanded at least 5-fold in CFSE-low cells compared with unstimulated cells and had a frequency of at least 0.01% in CFSE-low cells. Jensen-Shannon divergence, calculated on the top 100 TCRbeta sequences ranked by frequency, was used to quantify repertoire divergence. For samples with multiple sequencing runs, sorting error was corrected in each run separately before the runs were combined. Entries here come from immuneACCESS through TCRdb and include only in-frame sequences with V and J called. Some clones fail to appear in such tables; in the studies checked, an unresolved V gene covers under half of the shortfall, and the cause of the remainder is unknown. V, J and clone size derive from that table, while D and trimming were established from the DNA sequence. This sample comprises 200,000 to 300,000 clones, approximately 83% of them detected only once. Together, the top ten hold under 0.65% of the sample.

Rearrangement joined TRBV15 to TRBJ2-1, and TRBD2 aligns with 14 junction nucleotides. The sequence derives from a human donor in good health. Input material: CD4+ T cells from blood. Here is the DNA: TGTGCCACCAGCAGAGATGGGACTAGCGGGAGTATTTACAATGAGCAGTTCTTC. This codes for CATSRDGTSGSIYNEQFF.